Listed below are T cell receptor beta chains from one sample, sequenced in a study of T cell repertoires in cytomegalovirus infection. MiXCR, applied by TCRdb to the reads, yields one record per CDR3 protein. The sample lists some 940,000 distinct CDR3 sequences, more than 25% occurring once. Their specific antigens are unknown. The source was cultured CD8+ T cells from PBMCs, collected from culture after CMV antigen stimulation. These receptors were collected from a human donor in good health (CMV status not recorded). Some clones in this sample may be carry-over from other donors' samples. The CDR3 runs from the conserved cysteine through the conserved F or W.

TRBV24-1,TRBJ2-1,CATSDLTYQQFF
TRBV6-5,TRBJ1-1,CASSYLGGTTEAFF
TRBV11-3,TRBJ2-3,CASSSGTASSTDTQYF
TRBV7-6,TRBJ2-7,CASSDARQQYF
TRBV2,TRBJ2-1,CASSESGVTGAPNEQFF
TRBV7-2,TRBJ2-3,CASSLQRGGRTDTQYF
TRBV7-6,TRBJ1-6,CASSHTRSSYNSPLHF
TRBV3-1,TRBJ2-7,CASSQDGLVPYEQYF
TRBV2,TRBJ2-1,CASSLPRTSGGNEQFF
TRBV7-9,TRBJ1-1,CASSSGRGNEAFF
TRBV7-2,TRBJ1-5,CASSQRTGVNQPQHF
TRBV5-8,TRBJ2-1,CASSLRAVWKFF
TRBV7-9,TRBJ2-3,CASSLLVRYTDTQYF
TRBV7-9,TRBJ2-5,CASTHLARLAGATYGGETQYF
TRBV27,TRBJ1-1,CASTAGVMNTEAFF
TRBV20-1,TRBJ2-5,CSARDVGAARTQYF
TRBV4-3,TRBJ2-3,CASSQEGGGFADTQYF
TRBV2,TRBJ1-2,CARGQGIYGYTF
TRBV2,TRBJ1-2,CASSDRTRGYTF
TRBV6-5,TRBJ2-3,CASRLYGETDTQYF
TRBV7-9,TRBJ2-5,CASSPRGLAGAYQETQYF
TRBV7-9,TRBJ1-5,CASSWGEIQPQHF
TRBV15,TRBJ1-1,CATSRDEGMSAEAFF
TRBV6-1,TRBJ1-5,CASSPRGGSNQPQHF
TRBV27,TRBJ1-2,CASSLKRGGHGYTF
TRBV6-5,TRBJ1-5,CASRARRSNQPQHF
TRBV11-2,TRBJ1-1,CANSIQYRVMNTEAFF
TRBV25-1,TRBJ1-2,CASSERGQHYGYTF
TRBV3-1,TRBJ1-4,CASSPGTAQPDGKLFF
TRBV7-9,TRBJ2-1,CASTPAGSYNEQFF
TRBV27,TRBJ2-7,CASSLSQTYEQYF
TRBV6-1,TRBJ2-1,CASSTKGGRAQQFF
TRBV19,TRBJ1-5,CASSIGGKWPQHF
TRBV29-1,TRBJ2-2,CSVDWGNGELFF
TRBV4-1,TRBJ1-1,CASSQEGGANTEAFF
TRBV7-6,TRBJ1-1,CASSYTGESAEAFF
TRBV4-1,TRBJ2-7,CASSQGGNSYEQYF
TRBV2,TRBJ1-1,CASTPGTGNEAFF
TRBV24-1,TRBJ2-2,CATSDGLGLGTGELFF
TRBV12-3/TRBV12-4,TRBJ2-3,CASSDYSGTDTQYF
TRBV27,TRBJ2-7,CASRPSRGPYEQYF
TRBV6-1,TRBJ2-1,CASSERSSGAYNEQFF
TRBV20-1,TRBJ2-7,CSARDDNISYEQYF
TRBV19,TRBJ1-2,CASSIDGGYHIANYGYTF
TRBV24-1,TRBJ2-2,CATSEQKARDRGPPGELFF
TRBV29-1,TRBJ1-5,CSVESDGQPQHF
TRBV27,TRBJ2-1,CASSYGTEIYNEQFF
TRBV5-4,TRBJ2-2,CASSLGAGSTGELFF
TRBV6-6,TRBJ2-3,CASSPGPLTDTQYF
TRBV4-1,TRBJ2-7,CASSQAWSDRVHEQYF
TRBV9,TRBJ2-7,CASSSRDRGYHEQYF
TRBV12-3/TRBV12-4,TRBJ2-3,CASSLGTVVSGTDTQYF
TRBV6-5,TRBJ1-1,CASIRARSANTEAFF
TRBV4-3,TRBJ2-3,CASSQVTGGTDTQYF
TRBV19,TRBJ1-5,CASRLSRREQPQHF
TRBV6-6,TRBJ2-5,CASSYVNRETQYF
TRBV6-5,TRBJ2-3,CASRPTSGSTDTQYF